This T cell receptor beta chain was profiled in a study of PD-1 blockade in classical Hodgkin lymphoma. The study's findings and limits: At baseline, newly diagnosed patients reportedly showed less TCR diversity than healthy donors. What drove the repertoire differences, possibly disease activity or prior therapy, has not been defined.

As for this clone: Its antigen is still unknown.

Time point denoted: newly diagnosed, previously untreated cHL patient sample. The comparison group had newly diagnosed, previously untreated classical Hodgkin lymphoma. Trimming removed 4 bases at V and 7 bases at J, with 10 bases between. CDR3 length: 12 residues. Looked up from germline, CDR1 is GTSNPN and CDR2 is SVGIG (reference sequence). Produced via immunoSEQ multiplex PCR; TCRdb's table is partial and in-frame only. The sample includes about 30,000 clones, approximately 94% of them seen just once. Material for sequencing was peripheral blood mononuclear cells (PBMCs). This clonotype was obtained from a human donor with classical Hodgkin lymphoma. V and J are TRBV30 and TRBJ1-4, with D unresolved. The CDR3 loop reads CAWKGFGEKLFF. The CDR3 nucleotides read TGTGCCTGGAAGGGTTTTGGTGAAAAACTGTTTTTT.